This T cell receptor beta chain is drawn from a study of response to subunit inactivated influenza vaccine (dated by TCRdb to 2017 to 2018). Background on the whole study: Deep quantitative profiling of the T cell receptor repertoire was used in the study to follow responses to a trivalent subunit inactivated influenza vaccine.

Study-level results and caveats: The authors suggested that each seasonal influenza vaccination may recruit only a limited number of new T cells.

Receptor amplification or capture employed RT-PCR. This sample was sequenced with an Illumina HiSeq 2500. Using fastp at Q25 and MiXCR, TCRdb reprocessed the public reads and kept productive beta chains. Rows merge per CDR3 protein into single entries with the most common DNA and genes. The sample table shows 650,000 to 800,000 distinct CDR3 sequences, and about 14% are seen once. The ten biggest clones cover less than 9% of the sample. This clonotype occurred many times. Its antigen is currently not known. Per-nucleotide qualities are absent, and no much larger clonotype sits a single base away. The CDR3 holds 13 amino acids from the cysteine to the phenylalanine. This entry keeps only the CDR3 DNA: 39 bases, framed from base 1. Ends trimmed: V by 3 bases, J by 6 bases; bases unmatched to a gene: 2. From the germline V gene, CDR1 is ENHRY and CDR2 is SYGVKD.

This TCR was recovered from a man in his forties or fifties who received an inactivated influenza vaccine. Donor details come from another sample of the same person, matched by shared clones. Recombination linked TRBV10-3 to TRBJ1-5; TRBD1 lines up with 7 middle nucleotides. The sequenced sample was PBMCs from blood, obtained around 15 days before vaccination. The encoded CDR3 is CAISDRGTQPQHF. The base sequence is TGTGCCATCAGTGACAGGGGGACTCAGCCCCAGCATTTT.